The present entry profiles one T cell receptor (beta chain) with its context. This record comes from a study of shared clonotypes between healthy human individuals. This table comes from immunoSEQ multiplex PCR, and its TCRdb copy is limited to in-frame clones, with some not included. Counted here are some 2,400,000 clones, 90% to 96% occurring once; the ten biggest clones make up 0.13%. CD45RA+ naive and CD45RA-negative memory subsets were separated from CD4+ cells. Sequenced material: naive CD4+ T cells sorted from blood. Subset noted: CD45RA+ positively selected. The TCR comes from a man aged 18 to 35 in good health.

The CDR3 loop reads CASSLGLGISYEQYF. For the CDR3, the DNA is TGCGCCAGCAGCCTCGGACTAGGGATCTCCTACGAGCAGTACTTC. The V gene is TRBV4-1, the J gene TRBJ2-7; 7 bases are shared with TRBD2. With V trimmed by 4 bases and J by 0 bases, 6 bases remained unmatched. This CDR3 contains 15 residues. Germline-derived CDR1 and CDR2 are MGHRA and YSYEKL.